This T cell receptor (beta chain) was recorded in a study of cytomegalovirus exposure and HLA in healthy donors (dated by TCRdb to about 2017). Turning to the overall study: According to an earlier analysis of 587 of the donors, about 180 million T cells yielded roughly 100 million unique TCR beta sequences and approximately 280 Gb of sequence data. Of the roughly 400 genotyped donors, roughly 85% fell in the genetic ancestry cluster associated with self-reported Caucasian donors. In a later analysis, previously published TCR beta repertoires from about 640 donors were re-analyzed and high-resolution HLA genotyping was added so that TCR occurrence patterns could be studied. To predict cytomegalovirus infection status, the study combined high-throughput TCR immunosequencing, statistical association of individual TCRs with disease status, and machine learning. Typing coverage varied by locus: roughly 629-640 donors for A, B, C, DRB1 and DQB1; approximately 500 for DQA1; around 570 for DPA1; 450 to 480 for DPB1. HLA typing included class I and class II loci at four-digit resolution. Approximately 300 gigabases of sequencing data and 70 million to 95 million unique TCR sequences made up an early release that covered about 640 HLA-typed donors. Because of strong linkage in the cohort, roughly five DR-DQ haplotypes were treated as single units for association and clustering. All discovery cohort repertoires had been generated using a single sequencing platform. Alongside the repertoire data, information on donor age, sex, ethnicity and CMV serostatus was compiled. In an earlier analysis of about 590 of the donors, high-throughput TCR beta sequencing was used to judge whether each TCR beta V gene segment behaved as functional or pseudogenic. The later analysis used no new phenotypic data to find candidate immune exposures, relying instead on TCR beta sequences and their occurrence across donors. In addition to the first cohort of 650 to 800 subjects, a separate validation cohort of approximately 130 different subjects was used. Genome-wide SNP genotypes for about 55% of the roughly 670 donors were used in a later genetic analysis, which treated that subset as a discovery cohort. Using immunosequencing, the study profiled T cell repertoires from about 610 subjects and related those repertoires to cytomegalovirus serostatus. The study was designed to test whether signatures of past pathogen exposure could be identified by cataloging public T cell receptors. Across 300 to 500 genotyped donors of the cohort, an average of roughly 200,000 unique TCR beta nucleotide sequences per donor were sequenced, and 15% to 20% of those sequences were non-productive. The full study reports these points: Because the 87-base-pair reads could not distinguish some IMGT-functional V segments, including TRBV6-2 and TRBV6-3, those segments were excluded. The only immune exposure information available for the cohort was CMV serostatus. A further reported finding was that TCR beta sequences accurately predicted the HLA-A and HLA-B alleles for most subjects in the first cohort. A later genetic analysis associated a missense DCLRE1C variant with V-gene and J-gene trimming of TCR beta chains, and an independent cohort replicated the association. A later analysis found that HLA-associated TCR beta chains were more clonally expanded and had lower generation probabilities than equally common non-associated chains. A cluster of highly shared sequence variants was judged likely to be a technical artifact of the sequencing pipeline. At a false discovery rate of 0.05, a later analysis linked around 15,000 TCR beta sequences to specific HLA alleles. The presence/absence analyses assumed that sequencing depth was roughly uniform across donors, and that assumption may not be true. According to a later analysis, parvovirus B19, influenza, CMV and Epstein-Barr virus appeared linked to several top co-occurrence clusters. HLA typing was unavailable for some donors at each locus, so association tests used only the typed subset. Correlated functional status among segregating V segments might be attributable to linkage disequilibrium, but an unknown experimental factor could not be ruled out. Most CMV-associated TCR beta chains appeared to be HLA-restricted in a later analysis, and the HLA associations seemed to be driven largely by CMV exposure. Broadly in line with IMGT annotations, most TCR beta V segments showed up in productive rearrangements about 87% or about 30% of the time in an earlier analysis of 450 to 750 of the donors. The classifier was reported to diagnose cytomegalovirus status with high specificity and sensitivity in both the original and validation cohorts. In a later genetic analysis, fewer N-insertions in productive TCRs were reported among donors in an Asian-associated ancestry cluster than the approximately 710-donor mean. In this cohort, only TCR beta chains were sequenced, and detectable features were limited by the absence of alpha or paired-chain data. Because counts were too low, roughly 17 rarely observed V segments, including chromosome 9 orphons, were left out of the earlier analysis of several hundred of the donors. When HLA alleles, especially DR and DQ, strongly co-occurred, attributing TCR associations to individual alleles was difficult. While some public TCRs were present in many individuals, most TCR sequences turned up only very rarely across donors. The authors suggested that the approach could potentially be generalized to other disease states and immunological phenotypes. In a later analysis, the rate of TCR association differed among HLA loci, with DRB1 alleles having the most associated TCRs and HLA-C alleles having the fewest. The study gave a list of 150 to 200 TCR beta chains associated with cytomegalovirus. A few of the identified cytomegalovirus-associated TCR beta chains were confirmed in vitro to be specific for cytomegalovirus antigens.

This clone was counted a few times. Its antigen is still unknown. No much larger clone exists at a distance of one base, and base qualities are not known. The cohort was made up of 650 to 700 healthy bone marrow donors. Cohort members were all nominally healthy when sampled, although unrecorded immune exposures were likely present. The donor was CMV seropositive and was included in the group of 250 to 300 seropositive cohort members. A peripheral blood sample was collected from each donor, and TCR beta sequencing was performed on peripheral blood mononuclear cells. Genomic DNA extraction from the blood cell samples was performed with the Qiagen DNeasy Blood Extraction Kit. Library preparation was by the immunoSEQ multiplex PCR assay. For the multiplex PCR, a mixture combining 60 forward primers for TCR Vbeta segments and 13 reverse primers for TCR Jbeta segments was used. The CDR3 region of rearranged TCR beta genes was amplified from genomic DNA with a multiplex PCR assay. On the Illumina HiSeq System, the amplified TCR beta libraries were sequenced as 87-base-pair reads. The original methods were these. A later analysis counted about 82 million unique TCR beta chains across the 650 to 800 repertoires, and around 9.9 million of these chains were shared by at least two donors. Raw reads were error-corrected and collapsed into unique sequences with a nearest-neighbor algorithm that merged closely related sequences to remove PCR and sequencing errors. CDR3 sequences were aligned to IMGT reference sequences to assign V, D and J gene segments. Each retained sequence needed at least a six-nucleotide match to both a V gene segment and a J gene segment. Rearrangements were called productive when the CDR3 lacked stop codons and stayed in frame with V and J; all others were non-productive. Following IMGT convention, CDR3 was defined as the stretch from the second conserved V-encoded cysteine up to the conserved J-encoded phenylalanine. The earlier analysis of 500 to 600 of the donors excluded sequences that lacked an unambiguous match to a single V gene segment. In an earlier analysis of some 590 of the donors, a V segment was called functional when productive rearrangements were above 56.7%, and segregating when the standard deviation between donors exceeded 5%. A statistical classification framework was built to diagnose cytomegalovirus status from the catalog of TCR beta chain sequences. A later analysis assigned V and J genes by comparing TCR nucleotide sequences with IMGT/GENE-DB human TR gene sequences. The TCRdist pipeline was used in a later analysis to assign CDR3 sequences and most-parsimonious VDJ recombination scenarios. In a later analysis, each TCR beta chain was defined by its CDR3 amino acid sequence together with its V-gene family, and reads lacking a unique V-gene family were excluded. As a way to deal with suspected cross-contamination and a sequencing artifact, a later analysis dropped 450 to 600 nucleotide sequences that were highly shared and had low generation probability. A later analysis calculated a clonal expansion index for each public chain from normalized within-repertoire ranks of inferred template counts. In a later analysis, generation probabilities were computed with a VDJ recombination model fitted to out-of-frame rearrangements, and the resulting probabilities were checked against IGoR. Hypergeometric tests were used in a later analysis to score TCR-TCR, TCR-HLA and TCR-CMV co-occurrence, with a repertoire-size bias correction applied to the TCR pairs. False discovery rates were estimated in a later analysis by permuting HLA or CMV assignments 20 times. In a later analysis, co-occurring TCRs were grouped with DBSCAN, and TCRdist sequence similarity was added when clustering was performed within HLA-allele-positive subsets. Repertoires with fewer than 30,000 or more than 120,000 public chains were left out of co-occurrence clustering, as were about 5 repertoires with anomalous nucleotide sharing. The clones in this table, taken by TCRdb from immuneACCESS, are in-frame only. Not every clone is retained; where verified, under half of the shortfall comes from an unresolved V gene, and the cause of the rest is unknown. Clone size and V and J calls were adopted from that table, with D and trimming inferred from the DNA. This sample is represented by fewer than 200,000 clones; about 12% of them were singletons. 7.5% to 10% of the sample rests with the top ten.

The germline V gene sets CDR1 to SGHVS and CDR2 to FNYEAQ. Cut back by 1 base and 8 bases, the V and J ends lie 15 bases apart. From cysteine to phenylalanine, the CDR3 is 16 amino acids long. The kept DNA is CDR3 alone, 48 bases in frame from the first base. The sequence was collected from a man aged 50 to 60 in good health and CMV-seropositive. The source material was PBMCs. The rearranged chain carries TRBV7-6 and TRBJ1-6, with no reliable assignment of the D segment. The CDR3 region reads CASSLGTPALDSPLHF. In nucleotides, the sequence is TGTGCCAGCAGCTTAGGTACACCCGCCTTGGATTCACCCCTCCACTTT.